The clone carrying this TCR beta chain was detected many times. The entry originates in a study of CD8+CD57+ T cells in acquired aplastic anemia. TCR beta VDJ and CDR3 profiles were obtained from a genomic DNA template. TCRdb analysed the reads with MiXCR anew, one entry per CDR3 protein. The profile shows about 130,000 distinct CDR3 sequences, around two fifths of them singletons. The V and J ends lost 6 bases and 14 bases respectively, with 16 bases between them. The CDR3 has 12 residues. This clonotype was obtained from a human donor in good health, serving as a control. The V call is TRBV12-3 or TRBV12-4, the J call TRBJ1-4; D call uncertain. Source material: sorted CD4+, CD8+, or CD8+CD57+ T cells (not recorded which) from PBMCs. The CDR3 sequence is CASSDLYMPLFF. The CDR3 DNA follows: TGTGCCAGCAGCGACCTCTACATGCCTCTGTTTTTT.